This T cell receptor (beta chain) stems from a study of blood T cell repertoires in COVID-19. This CDR3 comprises 12 residues. Germline assignment: CDR1 PRHDT and CDR2 FYEKMQ (reference sequence). The V and J ends lost 2 bases and 7 bases respectively, with 9 bases between them. In the source study's methods: Reference gene primers were amplified, and this amplification served to estimate nucleated cell counts. Profiling relied on immunoSEQ multiplex PCR, and the TCRdb table lists in-frame clones only, not all of them. That table supplies the V and J calls and clone size; D and trimming were determined from the DNA. The sample holds some 100,000 clones, approximately 91% seen once.

The V call is TRBV13, the J call TRBJ2-7, with D maybe TRBD2 (6 bases). The sequence derives from a woman aged 55-75 years with acute or convalescent COVID-19. The sequenced material came from peripheral blood. CDR3 loop: CASSLLAGEQYV. The CDR3 coding sequence is TGTGCCAGCAGCTTACTCGCGGGGGAGCAGTACGTC.